The 8 T cell receptor beta chains below all came from one sample that was sequenced in a study of blood T cell repertoires in COVID-19. Sequencing used immunoSEQ multiplex PCR; TCRdb keeps in-frame clones, though not all of them. The repertoire consists of 330,000 or so clones, with roughly 87% occurring once and the leading ten covering roughly 8.9%. Sequences were obtained from peripheral blood. The source of these receptors is a man aged 25-45 years with COVID-19, enrolled during active disease.

V gene TRBV7-8 combines with J gene TRBJ2-5; TRBD2 might be the D (5 bases). The CDR3 is 16 amino acids. Germline V lookup: CDR1 SGHVS, CDR2 FQNEAQ. V shed 6 bases and J shed 1 base, with 18 bases lying between them. In DNA, the CDR3 is TGTGCCAGCAGATACTCACGGAACGGGATCCAAGAGACCCAGTACTTC. It specifies CASRYSRNGIQETQYF.

The J gene is TRBJ2-5, the V gene TRBV7-3, with 11 bases lining up with TRBD2. The CDR3 sequence is 19 residues long. Germline loops: CDR1 SGHTA, CDR2 FQGTGA. V dropped 1 base and J dropped 5; count of bases not matched to a gene: 15. The DNA for the CDR3 is TGTGCCAGCAGCTTAATGGGACGGTCGACTAGCGGGATCGGGGAGACCCAGTACTTC. Protein product: CASSLMGRSTSGIGETQYF.

This chain joins TRBV4-1 and TRBJ1-1; D is perhaps TRBD1 (6 bases). CDR3 length equals 16 residues. V was clipped by 5 bases and J by 4 bases, with 20 bases between them. CDR1 and CDR2 from the germline V gene are MGHRA and YSYEKL. The CDR3 coding sequence is TGCGCCAGCAGCTTTTCATCTAACGGACAGCCCACTGAAGCTTTCTTT. Translation gives CASSFSSNGQPTEAFF.

The V and J genes are TRBV10-3 and TRBJ2-7; the match to TRBD2 covers 8 bases. Germline lookup yields CDR1 ENHRY and CDR2 SYGVKD. V gave up 6 bases and J gave up 2 bases; unmatched junction bases: 3. The CDR3 consists of 13 residues. The CDR3 sequence: CAIRPGLAYEQYF. The CDR3 nucleotides read TGTGCCATCAGGCCGGGACTAGCCTACGAGCAGTACTTC.

This chain connects TRBV18 to TRBJ1-2; D uncertain. Germline V gives CDR1 KGHSH, CDR2 LQKENI. The V end lost 1 base, the J end lost 5 bases, and 14 bases lay between the germline ends. The CDR3 is 15 amino acids. The CDR3 is CASSPRRDTGYGYTF. The CDR3 DNA follows: TGTGCCAGCTCACCACGGAGGGATACTGGGTATGGCTACACCTTC. Filled out from reference TRBV18 and TRBJ1-2, the complete variable domain reads NAGVMQNPRHLVRRRGQEARLRCSPMKGHSHVYWYRQLPEEGLKFMVYLQKENIIDESGMPKERFSAEFPKEGPSILRIQQVVRGDSAAYFCASSPRRDTGYGYTFGSGTRLTVV.

This chain joins TRBV19 and TRBJ2-5; TRBD2 agrees at 11 bases. Germline V gene lookup returns CDR1 LNHDA and CDR2 SQIVND (reference sequence). V trimming: 4 bases; J trimming: 2 bases; junction bases outside the gene matches: 12. This CDR3 has 18 residues. The CDR3 sequence: CASSTILSTSGAQETQYF. The DNA for the CDR3 is TGTGCCAGTAGTACCATCCTTTCGACTAGCGGGGCTCAAGAGACCCAGTACTTC. Supplemented by reference TRBV19 and TRBJ2-5, the full variable domain reads DGGITQSPKYLFRKEGQNVTLSCEQNLNHDAMYWYRQDPGQGLRLIYYSQIVNDFQKGDIAEGYSVSREKKESFPLTVTSAQKNPTAFYLCASSTILSTSGAQETQYFGPGTRLLVL.

This chain connects TRBV24-1 to TRBJ2-5, with 9 bases identical to TRBD2. Germline loops: CDR1 KGHDR, CDR2 SFDVKD. V was pared by 7 bases and J by 4 bases, with 12 bases of the junction left unmatched. The CDR3 consists of 16 residues. In DNA, the CDR3 is TGTGCCACCAGACCCGGTGCTAGCGGGAATTCAGAGACCCAGTACTTC. Translated, it gives CATRPGASGNSETQYF.

This clone is a singleton in its sample. This chain connects TRBV24-1 to TRBJ2-1, with D perhaps TRBD1 (6 bases). This CDR3 has 14 residues. Germline CDR1 reads KGHDR; CDR2 reads SFDVKD. The V and J ends lost 1 base and 8 bases respectively, with 11 bases between them. CDR3 DNA sequence: TGTGCCACCAGTGATTTCCGTCAGGGGTATGAGCAGTTCTTC. Translated, it gives CATSDFRQGYEQFF.